Listed here are 17 T cell receptor beta chains from one sample, sequenced in a study of T-cell reconstitution after alpha-beta-depleted transplantation in children. Unique molecular identifiers were built into the TCRbeta library. TCRdb called the PCR reads again in MiXCR, with one record for every CDR3 protein. This sample has 530,000 or so distinct CDR3 sequences, with 25% to 30% found just once. The specimen was PBMCs, collected before TCRalphabeta/CD19-depleted stem cell transplant. The receptors stem from a boy in the first two years of life with Wiskott-Aldrich syndrome, due to receive a stem cell transplant.

This clonotype was counted between two and nine times. One junction end does not reproduce the germline sequence, and a read error may be involved. The chain joins TRBV12-3 or TRBV12-4 to TRBJ1-4, with TRBD1 as a possible D gene (6 bases). CDR3 length: 15 residues. CDR3 loop: CASSGGRDSNKKLFF. CDR3 bases: TGTGCCAGCAGTGGGGGCAGGGATTCTAATAAAAAACTGTTTTTT.

The rearrangement joins TRBV28 to TRBJ2-7; TRBD2 aligns across 9 bases. V gave up 4 bases and J gave up 5 bases; unmatched junction bases: 9. CDR1 and CDR2 (germline): MDHEN, SYDVKM. The CDR3 is made up of 15 amino acids. CDR3 coding DNA: TGTGCCAGCAGTTCCCCTAGCGGGATGCGGCACGAGCAGTACTTC. This sequence encodes CASSSPSGMRHEQYF.

With respect to this clonotype: Germline and junction disagree at one end, which may indicate a read error. V is TRBV6-5 and J is TRBJ2-3; TRBD2 is a possible D gene (5 bases). Germline assignment: CDR1 MNHEY and CDR2 SVGAGI. The CDR3 sequence is 15 residues long. In nucleotides, the CDR3 is TGTGCCAGCAGTTACTCGTTAAGCGGCACAGCTACGCAGTATTTT. It encodes CASSYSLSGTATQYF.

The chain recombines TRBV5-1 with TRBJ2-7, with TRBD1 as a possible D gene (5 bases). V lost 0 bases and J 6 bases, leaving 10 bases between the germline ends. This CDR3 region has 13 residues. Germline V gene lookup returns CDR1 SGHRS and CDR2 YFSETQ. The CDR3, as DNA: TGCGCCAGCAGCTTGGATGGGGCCCGCGAGCAGTACTTC. It is translated as CASSLDGAREQYF.

CDR3 residues: CATTDEETQYF. The CDR3 nucleotides are TGTGCCACGACCGATGAAGAGACCCAGTACTTC. V gene TRBV10-3 combines with J gene TRBJ2-5, with unresolved D. The CDR3 covers 11 residues. Looked up from germline, CDR1 is ENHRY and CDR2 is SYGVKD. Trimming left V 10 bases short and J 3 bases short, with 9 bases between.

This clonotype was seen more than once but under ten times. The chain has TRBV15 and TRBJ1-3; D is unresolved. Germline loops: CDR1 LNHNV, CDR2 YYDKDF (reference sequence). The CDR3 is made up of 12 amino acids. Trimming took 0 bases from V and 7 from J, leaving 4 bases between them. The CDR3 DNA reads as TGTGCCACCAGCAGAGATAGGAACACCATATATTTT. Encoded protein: CATSRDRNTIYF.

In this sample, this clonotype turned up a few times. V usage is TRBV9 and J usage is TRBJ1-1; no definite D call. Germline assignment: CDR1 SGDLS and CDR2 YYNGEE. Trimming took 0 bases from V and 1 from J, leaving 10 bases between them. The CDR3 runs to 15 residues. CDR3 sequence (DNA): TGTGCCAGCAGCGTAGCGGCGGCCGCGAACACTGAAGCTTTCTTT. Translation: CASSVAAAANTEAFF.

The chain uses TRBV12-3 or TRBV12-4 and TRBJ2-7; 7 positions match TRBD2. J was trimmed by 9 bases and V by 6 bases; bases with no gene match: 5. This CDR3 is 11 amino acids long. The CDR3 nucleotides are TGTGCCAGCAGAATACGGGAGGTGCAGTACTTC. Translated, it gives CASRIREVQYF.

The chain links TRBV11-1 to TRBJ2-2; 9 positions match TRBD1. There are 15 residues in the CDR3. With 5 bases clipped from V and 4 bases from J, the junction kept 5 bases outside the gene matches. Germline V gene lookup returns CDR1 SGHAT and CDR2 FQDESV (reference sequence). CDR3 nucleotide sequence: TGTGCCAGCAGCGAGGGACAGGGACGCACCGGGGAGCTGTTTTTT. Translating it yields CASSEGQGRTGELFF.

This clonotype turned up a few times. The CDR3 loop reads CAISQQGGSSYNEQFF. CDR3 bases: TGTGCCATCAGTCAACAGGGTGGGAGCTCCTACAATGAGCAGTTCTTC. The chain couples TRBV10-3 to TRBJ2-1; possible D gene TRBD1, 6 bases. The CDR3 extends over 16 amino acids. The V end lost 5 bases, the J end lost 0 bases, and 14 bases lay between the germline ends. Germline V lookup: CDR1 ENHRY, CDR2 SYGVKD.

The rearrangement uses TRBV7-6 and TRBJ2-2, with 12 bases identical to TRBD2. J lost 2 bases, V lost 6 bases, and 7 bases had no gene match. The CDR3 runs to 17 residues. Germline CDR1 reads SGHVS; CDR2 reads FNYEAQ. The CDR3 DNA sequence: TGTGCCAGCAGGGGGCCTAGCGGGAGGGAAAACACCGGGGAGCTGTTTTTT. The encoded protein is CASRGPSGRENTGELFF.

A remark on this clonotype: Germline is not matched at one junction end, which may reflect a read error. The chain uses TRBV3-1 and TRBJ2-3, with 10 bases identical to TRBD2. The CDR3 length is 16 residues. CDR1 and CDR2 from the germline V gene are LGHDT and YNNKEL (reference sequence). CDR3 in amino acids: CACSLRASGSADTQYF. The CDR3 coding sequence is TGTGCCTGCAGCTTGCGAGCTAGCGGGAGTGCAGATACGCAGTATTTT.

This clonotype has only one observation. The chain links TRBV20-1 to TRBJ2-7, with 10 bases lining up with TRBD1. The length of the CDR3 is 14 residues. The V segment lost 5 bases and the J segment 4 bases; nucleotides outside the gene matches: 8. Germline CDR1 and CDR2: DFQATT and SNEGSKA (reference sequence). Here the CDR3 reads CSAGGQGRFYEQYF. DNA of the CDR3: TGCAGTGCTGGGGGACAGGGGAGGTTTTACGAGCAGTACTTC.

This clonotype was found a few times. This rearrangement joins TRBV5-1 to TRBJ2-1, with 7 bases lining up with TRBD1. V shed 4 bases, J shed 5 bases, and the junction held 6 bases outside the gene matches. CDR1 is SGHRS, CDR2 YFSETQ, per germline. The CDR3 is 14 residues long. CDR3 in amino acids: CASSMWTGNNEQFF. The DNA of the CDR3 is TGCGCCAGCAGCATGTGGACAGGTAACAATGAGCAGTTCTTC.

This clonotype was detected only a few times. V is TRBV20-1 and J is TRBJ2-1; 9 positions match TRBD2. The trim removed 1 base at V and 5 bases at J, leaving 12 bases unmatched. Per the germline V gene, CDR1 is DFQATT and CDR2 is SNEGSKA (reference sequence). The CDR3 totals 17 residues. Written as DNA, the CDR3 is TGCAGTGCTAGAGGTTCTATTAGCGGGAGTATCCACAATGAGCAGTTCTTC. This encodes CSARGSISGSIHNEQFF.

CDR3 in amino acids: CASSGGTDYNEQFF. CDR3 bases: TGCGCCAGCAGCGGAGGGACTGATTACAATGAGCAGTTCTTC. The chain joins TRBV5-1 to TRBJ2-1; maybe TRBD2 (6 bases). V gave up 4 bases and J gave up 4 bases, with 12 bases separating them. The CDR3 spans 14 residues. Germline CDR1 and CDR2: SGHRS and YFSETQ.

This clonotype has a handful of counts. The rearrangement links TRBV10-3 to TRBJ2-2, with D possibly TRBD1 on 5 matching bases. Germline CDR1 and CDR2: ENHRY and SYGVKD. V lost 3 bases and J 4 bases, leaving 9 bases between the germline ends. The CDR3 consists of 14 residues. The CDR3 reads CAISDQGVTGELFF. The CDR3 DNA reads as TGTGCCATCAGTGATCAGGGTGTCACCGGGGAGCTGTTTTTT.